This TCR beta chain stems from a study of OX40 agonist ivuxolimab in advanced cancers. Study-wide background: Of the patients, three showed partial responses, one with hepatocellular carcinoma and two with cutaneous melanoma. Notes on the study in general: Nonresponders, in some cases, also had low normalized T-cell clonal expansion.

Of note for this clone: Its antigen is as yet unknown. Germline and junction disagree at one end, which may indicate a read error.

This CDR3 has 11 residues. Germline CDR1 is MNHNY and CDR2 is SVGAGI (reference sequence). TCRdb keeps only in-frame clones here, not all; method: immunoSEQ multiplex PCR. The sample shows about 41,000 clones, more than 70% of them seen only once. The sample in question was CD4+ or CD8+ T cells sorted from blood, obtained in a trial of the OX40 agonist ivuxolimab. This receptor was obtained from an adult with an advanced solid tumor such as melanoma, head and neck, liver or kidney cancer. The chain recombines TRBV6-6 with TRBJ1-6, with 9 bases aligning to TRBD1. The CDR3 nucleotides are TGCGCCGGGACAGGGAAATCACCCCTCCACTTT. Its protein is CAGTGKSPLHF.